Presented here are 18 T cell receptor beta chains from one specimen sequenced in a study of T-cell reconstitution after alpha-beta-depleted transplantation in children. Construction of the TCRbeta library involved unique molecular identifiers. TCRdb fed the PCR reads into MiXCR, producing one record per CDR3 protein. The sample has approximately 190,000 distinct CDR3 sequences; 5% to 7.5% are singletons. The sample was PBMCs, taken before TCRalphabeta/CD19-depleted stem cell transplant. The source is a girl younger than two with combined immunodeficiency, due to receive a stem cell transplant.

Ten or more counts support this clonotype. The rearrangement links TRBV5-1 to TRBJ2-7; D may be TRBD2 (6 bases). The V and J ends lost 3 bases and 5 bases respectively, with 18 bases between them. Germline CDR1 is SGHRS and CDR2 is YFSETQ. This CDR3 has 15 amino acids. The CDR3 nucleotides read TGCGCCAGCAGCTCCTTACCGGGACTCCCCAACGAGCAGTACTTC. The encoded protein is CASSSLPGLPNEQYF.

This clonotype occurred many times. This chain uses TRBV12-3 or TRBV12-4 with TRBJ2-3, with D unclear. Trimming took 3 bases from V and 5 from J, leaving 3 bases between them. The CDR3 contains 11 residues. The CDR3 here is CASSFGDTQYF. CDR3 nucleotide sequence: TGTGCCAGCAGTTTTGGAGATACGCAGTATTTT.

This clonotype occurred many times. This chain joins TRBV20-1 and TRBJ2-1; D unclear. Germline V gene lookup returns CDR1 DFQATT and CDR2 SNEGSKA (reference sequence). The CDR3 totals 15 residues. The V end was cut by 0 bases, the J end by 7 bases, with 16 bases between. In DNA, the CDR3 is TGCAGTGCTAGAGATTCCCAGACCTCTTGGAATGAGCAGTTCTTC. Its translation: CSARDSQTSWNEQFF.

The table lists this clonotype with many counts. CDR3 coding DNA: TGTGCCAGCAGTCCTCCCAACACTGAAGCTTTCTTT. The encoded protein is CASSPPNTEAFF. V and J are TRBV12-3 or TRBV12-4 and TRBJ1-1; D uncertain. The CDR3 loop spans 12 amino acids. Trimming stripped 5 bases from V and 2 bases from J, with 6 bases between.

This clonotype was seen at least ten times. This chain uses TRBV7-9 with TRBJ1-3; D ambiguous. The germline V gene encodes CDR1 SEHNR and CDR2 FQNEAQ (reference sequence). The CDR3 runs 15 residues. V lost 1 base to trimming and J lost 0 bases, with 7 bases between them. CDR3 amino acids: CASSLGYSSGNTIYF. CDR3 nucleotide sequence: TGTGCCAGCAGCTTAGGGTACAGCTCTGGAAACACCATATATTTT.

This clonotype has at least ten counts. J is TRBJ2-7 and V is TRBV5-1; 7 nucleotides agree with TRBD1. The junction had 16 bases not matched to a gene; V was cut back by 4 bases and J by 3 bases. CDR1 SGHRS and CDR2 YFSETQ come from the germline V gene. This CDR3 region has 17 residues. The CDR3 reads CASSGRFDRVEDYEQYF. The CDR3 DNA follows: TGCGCCAGCAGCGGGCGCTTCGACAGGGTGGAGGACTACGAGCAGTACTTC.

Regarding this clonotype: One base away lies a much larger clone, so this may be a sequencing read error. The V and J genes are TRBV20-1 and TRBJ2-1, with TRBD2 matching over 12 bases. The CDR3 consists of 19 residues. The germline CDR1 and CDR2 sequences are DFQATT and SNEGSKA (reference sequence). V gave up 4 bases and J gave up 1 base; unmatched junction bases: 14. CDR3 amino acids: CSATVGELAGGPSYNEQFF. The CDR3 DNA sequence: TGCAGTGCTACTGTGGGAGAACTAGCGGGAGGCCCTTCCTACAATGAGCAGTTCTTC.

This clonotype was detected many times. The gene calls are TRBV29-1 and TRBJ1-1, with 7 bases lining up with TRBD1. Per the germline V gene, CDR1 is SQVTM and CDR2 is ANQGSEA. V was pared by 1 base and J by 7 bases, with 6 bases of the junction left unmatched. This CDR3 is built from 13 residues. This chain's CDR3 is CSVEVRDSFEAFF. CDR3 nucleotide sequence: TGCAGCGTTGAAGTCAGGGACAGCTTTGAAGCTTTCTTT.

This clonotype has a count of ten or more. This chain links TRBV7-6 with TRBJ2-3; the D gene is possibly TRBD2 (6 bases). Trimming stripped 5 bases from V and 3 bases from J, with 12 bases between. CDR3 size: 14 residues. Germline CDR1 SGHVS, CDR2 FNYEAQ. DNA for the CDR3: TGTGCCAGCAGCGCGGGTGGAGGGACAGATACGCAGTATTTT. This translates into CASSAGGGTDTQYF.

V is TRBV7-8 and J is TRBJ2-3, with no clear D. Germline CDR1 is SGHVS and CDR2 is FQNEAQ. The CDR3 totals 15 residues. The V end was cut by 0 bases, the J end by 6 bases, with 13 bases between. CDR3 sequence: CASSLALDLWDTQYF. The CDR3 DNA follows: TGTGCCAGCAGCTTAGCCCTAGATCTATGGGATACGCAGTATTTT.

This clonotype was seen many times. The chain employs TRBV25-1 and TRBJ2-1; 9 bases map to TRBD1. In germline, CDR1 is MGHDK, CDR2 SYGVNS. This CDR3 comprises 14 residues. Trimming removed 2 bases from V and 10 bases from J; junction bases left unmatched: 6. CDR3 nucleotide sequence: TGTGCCAGCAGTGAACCCGGACAGGGGACCGAGCAGTTCTTC. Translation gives CASSEPGQGTEQFF.

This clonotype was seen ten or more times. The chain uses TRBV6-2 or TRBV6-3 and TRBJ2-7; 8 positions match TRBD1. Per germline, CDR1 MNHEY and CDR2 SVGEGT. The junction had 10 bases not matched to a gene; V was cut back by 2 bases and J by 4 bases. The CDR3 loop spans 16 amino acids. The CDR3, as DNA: TGTGCCAGCAGTTACGCGTCATGGACAGGGAGGTACGAGCAGTACTTC. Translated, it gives CASSYASWTGRYEQYF.

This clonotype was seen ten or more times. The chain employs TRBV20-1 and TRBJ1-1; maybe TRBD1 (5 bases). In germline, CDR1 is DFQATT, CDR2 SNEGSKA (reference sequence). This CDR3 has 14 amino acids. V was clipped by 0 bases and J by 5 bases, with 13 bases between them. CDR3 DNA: TGCAGTGCTAGAGATCTGGTGGGGGGGACTGAAGCTTTCTTT. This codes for CSARDLVGGTEAFF.

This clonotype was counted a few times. CDR3 coding DNA: TGTGCCAGCAGCTCCCTGGAGCGGGATGCCAACAATGAGCAGTTCTTC. Its protein product is CASSSLERDANNEQFF. This sequence joins TRBV13 and TRBJ2-1, with 7 nucleotides matching TRBD2. The CDR3 runs to 16 residues. Germline V CDR1 and CDR2: PRHDT, FYEKMQ (reference sequence). V was clipped by 4 bases and J by 5 bases; unmatched bases: 11.

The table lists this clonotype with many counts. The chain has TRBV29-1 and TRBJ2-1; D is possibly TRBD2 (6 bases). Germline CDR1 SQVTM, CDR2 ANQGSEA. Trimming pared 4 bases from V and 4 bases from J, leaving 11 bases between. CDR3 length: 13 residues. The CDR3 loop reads CSVGVAGYNEQFF. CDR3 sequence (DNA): TGCAGCGTTGGTGTGGCGGGATACAATGAGCAGTTCTTC.

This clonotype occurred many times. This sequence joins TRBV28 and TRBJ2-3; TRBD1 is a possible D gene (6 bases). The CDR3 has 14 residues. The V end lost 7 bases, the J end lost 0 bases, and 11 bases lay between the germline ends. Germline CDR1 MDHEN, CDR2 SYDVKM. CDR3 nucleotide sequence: TGTGCCAGCATGAGAGGGGGTAGCACAGATACGCAGTATTTT. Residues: CASMRGGSTDTQYF.

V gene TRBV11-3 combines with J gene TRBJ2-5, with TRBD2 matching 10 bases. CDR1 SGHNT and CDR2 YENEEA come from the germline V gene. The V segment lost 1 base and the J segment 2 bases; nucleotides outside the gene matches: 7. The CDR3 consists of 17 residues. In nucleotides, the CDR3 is TGTGCCAGCAGCTTAGGAAGTAGCGGGGGGTCGCAAGAGACCCAGTACTTC. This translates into CASSLGSSGGSQETQYF. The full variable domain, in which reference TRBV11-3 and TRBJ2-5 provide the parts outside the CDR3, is EAGVVQSPRYKIIEKKQPVAFWCNPISGHNTLYWYLQNLGQGPELLIRYENEEAVDDSQLPKDRFSAERLKGVDSTLKIQPAELGDSAVYLCASSLGSSGGSQETQYFGPGTRLLVL.

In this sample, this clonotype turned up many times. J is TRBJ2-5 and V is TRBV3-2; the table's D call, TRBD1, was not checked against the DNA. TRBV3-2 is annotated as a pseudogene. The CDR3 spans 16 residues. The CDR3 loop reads CASSQYNRVGRETQYF. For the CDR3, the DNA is TGTGCCAGCAGCCAGTATAACAGGGTTGGGAGGGAGACCCAGTACTTC.